These 19 T cell receptor beta chains originate from one sample sequenced in a study of memory CD4+ T cells and cytomegalovirus serostatus. The sort gate was single viable CD3+CD4+CD8-CD45RO+ cells for memory CD4+ T cells. Clones were read by immunoSEQ multiplex PCR, and TCRdb kept only the in-frame ones, dropping some. Among 54,000 or so clones listed, 80% to 90% were seen once. Sequencing was done on a sample of memory CD4+ T cells from blood. The source of these receptors is an adult in good health and CMV-seronegative.

The chain uses TRBV7-9 and TRBJ2-5, with D tentatively TRBD2 (5 bases). The CDR3 consists of 14 residues. Trimming shortened V by 5 bases and J by 5 bases, and 15 bases separated the two germline ends. Germline CDR1 SEHNR, CDR2 FQNEAQ (reference sequence). The CDR3 DNA reads as TGTGCCAGCAGCCCCGGACTGGACCTGGAGACCCAGTACTTC. As protein: CASSPGLDLETQYF.

This clone came up a few times. This chain uses TRBV18 with TRBJ2-2, with 8 bases matching TRBD1. V was clipped by 7 bases and J by 1 base; unmatched bases: 2. CDR3 length: 14 residues. Per the germline V gene, CDR1 is KGHSH and CDR2 is LQKENI. The CDR3 loop reads CASFRGQNTGELFF. The CDR3 coding sequence is TGTGCCAGCTTCAGGGGGCAGAACACCGGGGAGCTGTTTTTT.

This chain connects TRBV29-1 to TRBJ2-2; maybe TRBD2 (5 bases). Trimming removed 6 bases from V and 6 bases from J, with 8 bases in between. Germline V CDR1 and CDR2: SQVTM, ANQGSEA. CDR3 size: 11 residues. The CDR3 coding sequence is TGCAGCGTCGGGATGGCCGGGGAGCTGTTTTTT. It is translated as CSVGMAGELFF.

The V call is TRBV27, the J call TRBJ1-5; D is uncertain. Trimming left V 2 bases short and J 5 bases short, with 7 bases between. This CDR3 is 13 amino acids long. Germline V gives CDR1 MNHEY, CDR2 SMNVEV (reference sequence). The CDR3 DNA reads TGTGCCAGCAGTTTAAAGGAATATCAGCCCCAGCATTTT. It translates to CASSLKEYQPQHF.

This rearrangement joins TRBV4-1 to TRBJ2-4; weak D call: TRBD2 (5 bases). The length of the CDR3 is 16 residues. Germline loops: CDR1 MGHRA, CDR2 YSYEKL. V was clipped by 5 bases and J by 0 bases, with 14 bases between them. The CDR3: CASSTRSEVAKNIQYF. The CDR3 nucleotides are TGCGCCAGCAGCACTCGATCGGAGGTAGCCAAAAACATTCAGTACTTC.

The chain employs TRBV7-2 and TRBJ2-6; D possibly corresponds to TRBD1 (5 bases). The CDR3 is 18 amino acids. Germline assignment: CDR1 SGHTA and CDR2 FQGNSA. V lost 1 base and J lost 0, with 13 bases in between. The CDR3 DNA sequence: TGTGCCAGCAGCTTAGTGGCAGGGTCGGGCTCTGGGGCCAACGTCCTGACTTTC. Residues: CASSLVAGSGSGANVLTF.

The chain has TRBV9 and TRBJ2-1; 8 positions agree with TRBD1. Germline CDR1 reads SGDLS; CDR2 reads YYNGEE. Trimming removed 3 bases from V and 12 bases from J; junction bases left unmatched: 14. The CDR3 has 15 residues. CDR3 in amino acids: CASSEQPTGVPGQFF. The CDR3 nucleotides read TGTGCCAGCAGCGAGCAGCCGACAGGGGTCCCCGGGCAGTTCTTC.

This clone was seen more than once but under ten times. The V call is TRBV5-1, the J call TRBJ2-5; 7 bases agree with TRBD2. Losses at the gene ends were 4 bases for V and 5 bases for J; bases not matched to a gene: 11. The germline gives CDR1 SGHRS, CDR2 YFSETQ. The CDR3 spans 15 residues. CDR3 region: CASSGGTTRRETQYF. CDR3 in DNA: TGCGCCAGCAGCGGCGGGACTACACGGAGGGAGACCCAGTACTTC.

This clone was observed a single time. The rearrangement links TRBV5-4 to TRBJ2-7; TRBD1 matches 8 bases. This CDR3 has 14 residues. Germline V gene sequence: CDR1 SGHNT, CDR2 YYREEE (reference sequence). Trimming cost V 4 bases and J 2 bases; bases outside gene matches: 5. Here the CDR3 reads CASSRDRGPYEQYF. For the CDR3, the DNA is TGTGCCAGCAGCAGAGACAGGGGCCCCTACGAGCAGTACTTC.

The chain recombines TRBV27 with TRBJ2-7; 7 bases are a match to TRBD2. From germline, CDR1 is MNHEY and CDR2 SMNVEV (reference sequence). CDR3 length: 18 amino acids. The V gene end was trimmed by 6 bases and the J gene end by 5 bases; junction bases not matched to a gene: 22. CDR3 DNA: TGTGCCAGCAGGCAATATCGGGGAGGGCCGATTGGGTTGGACGAGCAGTACTTC. Protein sequence: CASRQYRGGPIGLDEQYF.

V gene TRBV7-2 combines with J gene TRBJ2-3; D is perhaps TRBD2 (6 bases). Deletions cut 6 bases from V and 1 base from J, with 17 bases between. The CDR3 sequence is 16 residues long. Germline V lookup: CDR1 SGHTA, CDR2 FQGNSA. This CDR3 reads CASRPPGLIGTDTQYF. CDR3 nucleotide sequence: TGTGCCAGCAGACCACCGGGACTTATCGGCACAGATACGCAGTATTTT.

The gene calls are TRBV2 and TRBJ2-1; D is unclear. V lost 6 bases, J lost 0 bases, and 0 bases lay in between. The CDR3 is made up of 11 amino acids. In germline, CDR1 is SNHLY, CDR2 FYNNEI. The chain's CDR3 is CASSSYNEQFF. In nucleotides, the CDR3 is TGTGCCAGCAGCTCCTACAATGAGCAGTTCTTC.

This sequence joins TRBV7-8 and TRBJ2-1, with TRBD2 matching over 9 bases. V shed 3 bases, J shed 9 bases, and the junction held 6 bases outside the gene matches. The CDR3 length is 14 residues. Germline-derived CDR1 and CDR2 are SGHVS and FQNEAQ. The CDR3 DNA sequence: TGTGCCAGCAGCTTGGGTCTAGCGGGAACTGAGCAGTTCTTC. Translation gives CASSLGLAGTEQFF.

The chain employs TRBV30 and TRBJ2-7; 9 bases fit TRBD2. This CDR3 has 17 amino acids. Germline V gives CDR1 GTSNPN, CDR2 SVGIG (reference sequence). Germline trimming cut 3 bases from V and 0 bases from J; bases unmatched to any gene: 12. The CDR3 coding sequence is TGTGCCTGGAGCGCGCATATTAGCGGGAGATTCTCCTACGAGCAGTACTTC. Translation: CAWSAHISGRFSYEQYF.

The rearrangement links TRBV2 to TRBJ2-5; D possibly uses TRBD1 or TRBD2 (5 bases each). Per the germline V gene, CDR1 is SNHLY and CDR2 is FYNNEI. V lost 6 bases and J 5 bases, leaving 19 bases between the germline ends. This CDR3 comprises 15 residues. In DNA, the CDR3 is TGTGCCAGCAGCACGGATGGGGGAGTGGCGGAGACCCAGTACTTC. Its translation is CASSTDGGVAETQYF.

The chain employs TRBV7-2 and TRBJ2-3, with D hard to call. The V and J ends lost 1 base and 6 bases respectively, with 14 bases between them. The CDR3 length is 15 residues. Germline V gene data show CDR1 as SGHTA and CDR2 as FQGNSA. This CDR3 is CASSLELEIGDTQYF. CDR3 DNA: TGTGCCAGCAGCTTAGAACTTGAGATCGGGGATACGCAGTATTTT.

The CDR3 spells CASSNRGQDGNTIYF. The CDR3 DNA follows: TGTGCCAGCAGTAACAGGGGGCAGGATGGAAACACCATATATTTT. The chain combines TRBV6-5 with TRBJ1-3; 9 bases map to TRBD1. Looked up from germline, CDR1 is MNHEY and CDR2 is SVGAGI. The CDR3 is made up of 15 amino acids. J lost 3 bases, V lost 5 bases, and 5 bases had no gene match.

This rearrangement joins TRBV6-1 to TRBJ2-1, with 7 bases fitting TRBD2. The CDR3 loop spans 14 amino acids. Germline lookup yields CDR1 MNHNS and CDR2 SASEGT. V lost 4 bases and J lost 3; bases outside the gene matches: 3. The chain's CDR3 is CASSALADYNEQFF. CDR3 DNA: TGTGCCAGCAGTGCTCTAGCGGACTACAATGAGCAGTTCTTC.

The chain combines TRBV6-1 with TRBJ2-3; D is unresolved. Germline loops: CDR1 MNHNS, CDR2 SASEGT. The length of the CDR3 is 15 residues. With 4 bases removed from V and 2 bases from J, the gap between germline ends came to 13 bases. In DNA form, the CDR3 reads TGTGCCAGCAGTGTTAGGTTTTATAACACAGATACGCAGTATTTT. This sequence encodes CASSVRFYNTDTQYF.